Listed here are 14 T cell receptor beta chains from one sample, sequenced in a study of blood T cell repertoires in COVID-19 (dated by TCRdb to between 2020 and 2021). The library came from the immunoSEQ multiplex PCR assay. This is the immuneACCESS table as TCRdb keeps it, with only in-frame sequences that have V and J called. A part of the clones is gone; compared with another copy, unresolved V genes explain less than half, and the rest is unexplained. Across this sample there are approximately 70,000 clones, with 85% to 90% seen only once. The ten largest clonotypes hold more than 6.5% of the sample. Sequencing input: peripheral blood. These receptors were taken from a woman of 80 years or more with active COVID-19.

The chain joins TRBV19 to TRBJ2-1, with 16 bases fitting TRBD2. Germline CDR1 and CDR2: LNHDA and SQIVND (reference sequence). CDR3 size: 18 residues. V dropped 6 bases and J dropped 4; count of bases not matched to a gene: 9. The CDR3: CASSTRGLAGGVYNEQFF. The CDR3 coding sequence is TGTGCCAGTAGCACCCGGGGACTAGCGGGAGGGGTTTACAATGAGCAGTTCTTC. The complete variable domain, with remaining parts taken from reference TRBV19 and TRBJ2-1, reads DGGITQSPKYLFRKEGQNVTLSCEQNLNHDAMYWYRQDPGQGLRLIYYSQIVNDFQKGDIAEGYSVSREKKESFPLTVTSAQKNPTAFYLCASSTRGLAGGVYNEQFFGPGTRLTVL.

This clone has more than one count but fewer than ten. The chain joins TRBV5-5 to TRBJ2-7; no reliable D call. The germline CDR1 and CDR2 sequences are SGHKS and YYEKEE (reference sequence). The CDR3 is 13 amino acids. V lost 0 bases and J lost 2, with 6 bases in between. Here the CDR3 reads CASSLASTYEQYF. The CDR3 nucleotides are TGTGCCAGCAGCTTGGCGTCTACCTACGAGCAGTACTTC. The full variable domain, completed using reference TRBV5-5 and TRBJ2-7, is DAGVTQSPTHLIKTRGQQVTLRCSPISGHKSVSWYQQVLGQGPQFIFQYYEKEERGRGNFPDRFSARQFPNYSSELNVNALLLGDSALYLCASSLASTYEQYFGPGTRLTVT.

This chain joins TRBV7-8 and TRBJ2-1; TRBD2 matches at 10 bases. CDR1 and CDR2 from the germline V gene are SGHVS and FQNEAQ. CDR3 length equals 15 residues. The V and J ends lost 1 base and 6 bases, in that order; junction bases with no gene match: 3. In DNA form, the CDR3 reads TGTGCCAGCAGCTTAGGTAGCGGGAGGATCAATGAGCAGTTCTTC. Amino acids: CASSLGSGRINEQFF.

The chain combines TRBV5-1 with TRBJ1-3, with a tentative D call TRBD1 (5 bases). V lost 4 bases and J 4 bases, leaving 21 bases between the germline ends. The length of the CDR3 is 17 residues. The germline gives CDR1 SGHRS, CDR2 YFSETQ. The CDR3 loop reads CASSPSTGTAGGNTIYF. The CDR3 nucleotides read TGCGCCAGCAGCCCTTCAACCGGGACGGCGGGGGGAAACACCATATATTTT.

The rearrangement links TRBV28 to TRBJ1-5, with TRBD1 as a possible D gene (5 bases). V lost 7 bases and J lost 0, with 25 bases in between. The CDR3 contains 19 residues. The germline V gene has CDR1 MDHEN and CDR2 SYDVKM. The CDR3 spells CASTLEGALIPYSNQPQHF. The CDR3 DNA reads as TGTGCCAGCACCTTAGAAGGGGCTCTCATTCCTTATAGCAATCAGCCCCAGCATTTT.

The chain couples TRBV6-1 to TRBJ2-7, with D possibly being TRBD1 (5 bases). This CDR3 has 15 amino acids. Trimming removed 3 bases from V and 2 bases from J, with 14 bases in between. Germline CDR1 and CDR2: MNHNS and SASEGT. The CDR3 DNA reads TGTGCCAGCAGTGAGGGGCGGCCACCTACCTACGAGCAGTACTTC. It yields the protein CASSEGRPPTYEQYF.

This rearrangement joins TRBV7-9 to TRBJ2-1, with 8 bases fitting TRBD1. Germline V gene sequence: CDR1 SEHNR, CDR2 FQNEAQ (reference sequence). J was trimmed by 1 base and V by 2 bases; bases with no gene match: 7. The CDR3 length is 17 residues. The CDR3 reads CASSLPTGVISYNEQFF. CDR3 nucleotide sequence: TGTGCCAGCAGCTTACCGACAGGGGTCATATCCTACAATGAGCAGTTCTTC.

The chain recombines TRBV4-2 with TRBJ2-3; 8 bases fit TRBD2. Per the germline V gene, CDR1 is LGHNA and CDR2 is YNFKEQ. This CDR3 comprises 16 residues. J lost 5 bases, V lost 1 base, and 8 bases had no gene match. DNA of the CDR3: TGTGCCAGCAGCCAAGTTTCGGGAGGGCCCAAAGATACGCAGTATTTT. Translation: CASSQVSGGPKDTQYF.

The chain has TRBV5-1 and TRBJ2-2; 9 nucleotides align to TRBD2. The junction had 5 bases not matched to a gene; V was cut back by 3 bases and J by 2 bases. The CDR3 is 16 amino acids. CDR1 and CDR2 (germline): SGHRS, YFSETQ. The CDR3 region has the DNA TGCGCCAGCAGCTCAATAGCGGGAGCAAACACCGGGGAGCTGTTTTTT. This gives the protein CASSSIAGANTGELFF.

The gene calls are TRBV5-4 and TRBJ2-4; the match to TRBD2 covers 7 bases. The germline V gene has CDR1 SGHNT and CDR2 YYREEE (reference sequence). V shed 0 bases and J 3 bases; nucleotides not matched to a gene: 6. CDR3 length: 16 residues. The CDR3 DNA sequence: TGTGCCAGCAGCTTGGGGCGGGAGTCTGACAAAAACATTCAGTACTTC. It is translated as CASSLGRESDKNIQYF.

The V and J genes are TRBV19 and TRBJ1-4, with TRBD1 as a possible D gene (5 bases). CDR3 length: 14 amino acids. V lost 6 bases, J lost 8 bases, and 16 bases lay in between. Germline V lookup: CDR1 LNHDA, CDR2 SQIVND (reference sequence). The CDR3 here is CASRLQGLEEKLFF. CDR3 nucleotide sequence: TGTGCCAGTAGACTCCAGGGTCTTGAGGAAAAACTGTTTTTT. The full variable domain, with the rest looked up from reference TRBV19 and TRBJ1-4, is DGGITQSPKYLFRKEGQNVTLSCEQNLNHDAMYWYRQDPGQGLRLIYYSQIVNDFQKGDIAEGYSVSREKKESFPLTVTSAQKNPTAFYLCASRLQGLEEKLFFGSGTQLSVL.

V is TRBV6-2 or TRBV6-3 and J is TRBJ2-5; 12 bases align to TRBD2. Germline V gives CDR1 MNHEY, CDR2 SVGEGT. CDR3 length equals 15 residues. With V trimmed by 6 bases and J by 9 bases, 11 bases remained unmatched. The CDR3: CASSPGLAGSVAQYF. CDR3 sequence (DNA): TGTGCCAGCAGCCCGGGACTAGCGGGTTCGGTGGCCCAGTACTTC.

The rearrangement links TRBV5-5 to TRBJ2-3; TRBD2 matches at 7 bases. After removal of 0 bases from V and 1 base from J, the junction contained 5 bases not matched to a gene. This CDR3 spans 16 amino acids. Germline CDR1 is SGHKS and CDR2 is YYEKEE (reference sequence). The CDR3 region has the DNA TGTGCCAGCAGCTTGGAGAGGCTAGCGGGCACAGATACGCAGTATTTT. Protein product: CASSLERLAGTDTQYF.

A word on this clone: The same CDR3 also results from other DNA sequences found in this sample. The CDR3: CASSRVHQGGYEQYF. CDR3 DNA sequence: TGTGCCAGCAGCAGGGTCCATCAGGGGGGCTACGAGCAGTACTTC. The rearrangement links TRBV3-1 (or the pseudogene TRBV3-2) to TRBJ2-7; D might be TRBD1 (7 bases). The germline V and J ends were trimmed by 5 bases and 3 bases, with 17 bases remaining between them. The germline gives CDR1 LGHDT, CDR2 YNNKEL (reference sequence). The CDR3 spans 15 residues.